The TCR beta chain described here comes from a study of brain T cells in children with intractable seizures. This table comes from immunoSEQ multiplex PCR, and its TCRdb copy is limited to in-frame clones, with some not included. The top ten clones hold 3.8% of a sample with about 110,000 clones, 85% to 95% of them seen once. Germline V gene data show CDR1 as SGHNT and CDR2 as YYREEE (reference sequence). V shed 4 bases and J 1 base; nucleotides not matched to a gene: 5. CDR3 length: 17 residues. Surgery cases with the highest brain T cell transcript signatures were chosen for sequencing. This sequence originates from a boy in the first two years of life with hemimegalencephaly and intractable seizures. The chain is built from TRBV5-4 and TRBJ2-2; TRBD2 aligns across 12 bases. This specimen was peripheral blood, taken at surgery. DNA for the CDR3: TGTGCCAGCAGCCGGAGACTAGCGGGAGAGAACACCGGGGAGCTGTTTTTT. Protein sequence: CASSRRLAGENTGELFF.